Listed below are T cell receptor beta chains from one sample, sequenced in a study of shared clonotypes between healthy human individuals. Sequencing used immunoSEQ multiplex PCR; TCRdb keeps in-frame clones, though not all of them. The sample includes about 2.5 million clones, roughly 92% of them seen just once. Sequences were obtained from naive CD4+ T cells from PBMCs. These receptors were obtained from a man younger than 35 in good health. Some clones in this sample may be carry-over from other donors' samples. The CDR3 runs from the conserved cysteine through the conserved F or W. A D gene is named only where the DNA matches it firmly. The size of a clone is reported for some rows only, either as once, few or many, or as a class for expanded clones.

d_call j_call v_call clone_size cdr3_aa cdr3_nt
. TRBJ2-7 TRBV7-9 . CASSSPQGYEQYF TGTGCCAGCAGCTCCCCCCAGGGCTACGAGCAGTACTTC
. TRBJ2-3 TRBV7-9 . CASSLYGEADTQYF TGTGCCAGCAGCTTATATGGTGAGGCAGATACGCAGTATTTT
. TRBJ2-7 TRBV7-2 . CASSPGTKSYEQYF TGTGCCAGCAGCCCCGGGACAAAGAGCTACGAGCAGTACTTC
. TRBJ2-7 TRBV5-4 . CASSSGRTAAYEQYF TGTGCCAGCAGCTCAGGACGGACGGCAGCCTACGAGCAGTACTTC
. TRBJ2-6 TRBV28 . CASSLLSPAGANVLTF TGTGCCAGCAGTTTATTATCTCCAGCTGGGGCCAACGTCCTGACTTTC
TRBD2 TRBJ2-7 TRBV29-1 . CSVVLAGLPYEQYF TGCAGCGTTGTACTAGCGGGGCTTCCCTACGAGCAGTACTTC
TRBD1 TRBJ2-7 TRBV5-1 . CASKTIPGQGTYEQYF TGCGCCAGCAAGACCATACCGGGACAGGGGACCTACGAGCAGTACTTC
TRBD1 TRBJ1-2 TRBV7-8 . CASSLLQGVNYGYTF TGTGCCAGCAGCTTATTGCAGGGGGTAAACTATGGCTACACCTTC
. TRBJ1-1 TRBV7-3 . CASSLGSVRNTEAFF TGTGCCAGCAGCTTAGGTTCGGTCAGAAACACTGAAGCTTTCTTT
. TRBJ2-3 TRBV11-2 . CASSLGIIGQFSTDTQYF TGTGCCAGCAGCTTAGGGATTATAGGACAGTTTAGCACAGATACGCAGTATTTT
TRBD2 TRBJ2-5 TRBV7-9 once CASSRLAGAGETQYF TGTGCCAGCAGCCGACTAGCGGGAGCGGGAGAGACCCAGTACTTC
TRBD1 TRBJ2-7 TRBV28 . CASSLPRDRGSLEQYF TGTGCCAGCAGTTTACCCCGGGACAGGGGATCTTTGGAGCAGTACTTC
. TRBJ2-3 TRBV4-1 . CASSQEVVGRTDTQYF TGCGCCAGCAGCCAAGAAGTAGTCGGAAGAACAGATACGCAGTATTTT
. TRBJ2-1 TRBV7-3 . CASSLGLSSYNEQFF TGTGCCAGCAGCTTAGGTCTGAGCTCCTACAATGAGCAGTTCTTC
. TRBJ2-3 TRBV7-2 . CASSSGGSGDTQYF TGTGCCAGCAGCTCCGGGGGTAGCGGCGATACGCAGTATTTT
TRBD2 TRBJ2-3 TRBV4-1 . CASSQRSFSSGSLDTQYF TGCGCCAGCAGCCAAAGATCCTTTTCTAGCGGGAGTTTGGATACGCAGTATTTT
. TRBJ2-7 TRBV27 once CASGRTPRYEQYF TGTGCCAGCGGACGGACTCCCCGGTACGAGCAGTACTTC
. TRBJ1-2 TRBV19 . CASSIGGSNYGYTF TGTGCCAGTAGCATTGGGGGATCTAACTATGGCTACACCTTC
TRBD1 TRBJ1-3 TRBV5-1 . CASSLLTGGDGNTIYF TGCGCCAGCAGCTTGCTAACAGGGGGCGATGGAAACACCATATATTTT
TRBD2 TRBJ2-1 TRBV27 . CASSPQGLAGRSSYNEQFF TGTGCCAGCAGTCCCCAGGGACTAGCGGGTAGGAGCTCCTACAATGAGCAGTTCTTC
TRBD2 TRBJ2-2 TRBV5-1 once CASSLVSGRAATGELFF TGCGCCAGCAGCTTGGTAAGCGGGAGGGCCGCCACCGGGGAGCTGTTTTTT
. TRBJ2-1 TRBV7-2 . CASSLVRASWFF TGTGCCAGCAGCTTAGTCCGGGCGTCATGGTTCTTC
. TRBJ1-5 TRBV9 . CASSPGLGQPQHF TGTGCCAGCAGCCCAGGGTTAGGTCAGCCCCAGCATTTT
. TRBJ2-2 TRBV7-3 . CASSFGRGDTGELFF TGTGCCAGCAGCTTTGGTAGGGGTGACACCGGGGAGCTGTTTTTT
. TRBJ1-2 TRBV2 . CASRENKGGYTF TGTGCCAGCAGGGAGAATAAGGGGGGCTACACCTTC
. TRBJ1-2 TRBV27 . CASSPGTAGGYTF TGTGCCAGCAGTCCCGGGACGGCCGGTGGCTACACCTTC
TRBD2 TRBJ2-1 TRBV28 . CASSSPSGRAGFIGDEQFF TGTGCCAGCAGTTCGCCTAGCGGGAGGGCCGGGTTTATCGGCGATGAGCAGTTCTTC
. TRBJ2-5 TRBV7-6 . CASSYPQGLGGKTQYF TGTGCCAGCAGCTACCCCCAGGGTCTCGGGGGAAAGACCCAGTACTTC
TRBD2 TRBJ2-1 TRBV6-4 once CASSDQTSGTSPYNEQFF TGTGCCAGCAGTGACCAAACATCCGGGACTAGCCCCTACAATGAGCAGTTCTTC
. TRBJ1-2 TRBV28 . CASSVLSGLYGYTF TGTGCCAGCAGTGTCCTCTCGGGACTTTATGGCTACACCTTC
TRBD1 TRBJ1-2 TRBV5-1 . CASSRRQGGDPGYTF TGCGCCAGCAGCCGGAGACAGGGTGGAGATCCTGGCTACACCTTC
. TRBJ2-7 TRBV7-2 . CASSLHVGTYEQYF TGTGCCAGCAGCCTACATGTGGGGACCTACGAGCAGTACTTC
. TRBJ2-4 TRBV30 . CAWSWGNIQYF TGTGCCTGGAGTTGGGGAAACATTCAGTACTTC
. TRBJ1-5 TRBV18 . CASSPRGDQPQHF TGTGCCAGCTCACCCCGGGGGGATCAGCCCCAGCATTTT
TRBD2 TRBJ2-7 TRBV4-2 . CASSQDLYSGVTSYEQYF TGTGCCAGCAGCCAAGATCTGTATAGCGGGGTTACCTCCTACGAGCAGTACTTC
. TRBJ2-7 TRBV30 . CAWSLGNEQYF TGTGCCTGGAGTTTAGGAAACGAGCAGTACTTC
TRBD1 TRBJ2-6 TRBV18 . CASSPPGGQGASGANVLTF TGTGCCAGCTCACCACCGGGCGGACAGGGGGCAAGTGGGGCCAACGTCCTGACTTTC
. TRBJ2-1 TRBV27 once CASSRFGEQFF TGTGCCAGCAGTCGGTTTGGTGAGCAGTTCTTC
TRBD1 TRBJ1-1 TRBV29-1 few CSDDRGMNTEAFF TGCAGCGACGACAGGGGGATGAACACTGAAGCTTTCTTT
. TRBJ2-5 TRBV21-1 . CASHQRGETQYF TGTGCCAGCCACCAAAGGGGAGAGACCCAGTACTTC
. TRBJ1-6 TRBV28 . CASRPWNSPLHF TGTGCCAGTCGTCCTTGGAATTCACCCCTCCACTTT
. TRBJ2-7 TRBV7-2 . CASSVTILIGYEQYF TGTGCCAGCAGCGTGACTATCTTGATAGGCTACGAGCAGTACTTC
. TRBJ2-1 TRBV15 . CATRDLSSYNEQFF TGTGCCACCAGGGATCTGAGCTCCTACAATGAGCAGTTCTTC
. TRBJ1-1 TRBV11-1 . CASSFGVPNTEAFF TGTGCCAGCAGCTTTGGGGTGCCGAACACTGAAGCTTTCTTT
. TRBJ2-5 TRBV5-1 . CASSATGIGETQYF TGCGCCAGCAGCGCCACAGGGATAGGGGAGACCCAGTACTTC
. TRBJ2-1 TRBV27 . CASSLLANVQLYNEQFF TGTGCCAGCAGTTTGCTAGCGAACGTTCAATTGTACAATGAGCAGTTCTTC
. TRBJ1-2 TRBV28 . CASSVHGTADGYTF TGTGCCAGCAGTGTGCATGGGACGGCAGATGGCTACACCTTC